This T cell receptor (beta chain) derives from a study of cytomegalovirus exposure and HLA in healthy donors. PCR involved 60 Vbeta and 13 Jbeta primers. Measured with immunoSEQ multiplex PCR; TCRdb has only the in-frame clones, and not every one. The sample consists of around 120,000 clones, over 65% of them appearing once. This TCR was recovered from a middle-aged woman in good health and CMV-seropositive. What was sequenced was PBMCs.

The CDR3 sequence: CASSHRTGGHGELFF. The CDR3 DNA is TGTGCCAGCAGCCACCGGACAGGGGGCCACGGGGAGCTGTTTTTT. V usage is TRBV7-9 and J usage is TRBJ2-2; TRBD1 matches 11 bases. The J segment lost 7 bases and the V segment lost 5 bases, leaving 6 bases of the junction unmatched. The germline V gene encodes CDR1 SEHNR and CDR2 FQNEAQ (reference sequence). The CDR3 runs 15 residues.